A selection of T cell receptor beta chains follows, all from one sample in a study of cytomegalovirus exposure and HLA in healthy donors. The assay was immunoSEQ multiplex PCR, and TCRdb's table has in-frame clones only and misses some. The sample shows about 200,000 clones, 80% to 90% of them seen only once. Sequenced material: PBMCs. The receptor set was obtained from a young woman in good health and CMV-seropositive. CDR3s include the opening cysteine and the closing phenylalanine or tryptophan. A D gene is named only where the DNA matches it firmly. Some rows have no size entry. The others give once, few or many, or a class for an expanded clone.

cdr3_aa: CASSWPGVSGNTIYF; cdr3_nt: TGTGCCAGCAGCTGGCCGGGGGTATCTGGAAACACCATATATTTT; d_call: .; j_call: TRBJ1-3; cdr3_length: 15; clone_size: .; v_call: TRBV5-6
cdr3_aa: CASSLQGLNTEAFF; cdr3_nt: TGTGCCAGCAGTCTCCAGGGCCTGAACACTGAAGCTTTCTTT; d_call: .; j_call: TRBJ1-1; cdr3_length: 14; clone_size: .; v_call: TRBV28
cdr3_aa: CSVEDPDSYEQYF; cdr3_nt: TGCAGCGTTGAAGATCCCGACAGCTACGAGCAGTACTTC; d_call: .; j_call: TRBJ2-7; cdr3_length: 13; clone_size: .; v_call: TRBV29-1
cdr3_aa: CASRTGTSGNNEQFF; cdr3_nt: TGTGCCAGCAGAACCGGGACTAGCGGGAACAATGAGCAGTTCTTC; d_call: TRBD2; j_call: TRBJ2-1; cdr3_length: 15; clone_size: many; v_call: TRBV2
cdr3_aa: CASSREASSYNEQFF; cdr3_nt: TGTGCCAGCAGTCGGGAGGCAAGCTCCTACAATGAGCAGTTCTTC; d_call: TRBD2; j_call: TRBJ2-1; cdr3_length: 15; clone_size: .; v_call: TRBV7-6
cdr3_aa: CASSQDQGLFGGRAYEQYF; cdr3_nt: TGCGCCAGCAGCCAAGATCAAGGTCTTTTCGGCGGGAGGGCCTACGAGCAGTACTTC; d_call: TRBD2; j_call: TRBJ2-7; cdr3_length: 19; clone_size: .; v_call: TRBV4-1
cdr3_aa: CASGTSHPPDTQYF; cdr3_nt: TGTGCCAGCGGGACTAGCCACCCGCCAGATACGCAGTATTTT; d_call: TRBD2; j_call: TRBJ2-3; cdr3_length: 14; clone_size: .; v_call: TRBV28
cdr3_aa: CASSSTGTIDEQYF; cdr3_nt: TGTGCCAGCAGCTCGACCGGGACTATAGACGAGCAGTACTTC; d_call: TRBD2; j_call: TRBJ2-7; cdr3_length: 14; clone_size: .; v_call: TRBV11-2
cdr3_aa: CASSQRELGRETQYF; cdr3_nt: TGCGCCAGCAGCCAAAGGGAGTTAGGCCGGGAGACCCAGTACTTC; d_call: .; j_call: TRBJ2-5; cdr3_length: 15; clone_size: .; v_call: TRBV4-1
cdr3_aa: CASTEGGGYGYTF; cdr3_nt: TGTGCCAGTACGGAGGGAGGCGGCTATGGCTACACCTTC; d_call: .; j_call: TRBJ1-2; cdr3_length: 13; clone_size: once; v_call: TRBV19
cdr3_aa: CASSLDIRTEAFF; cdr3_nt: TGTGCCAGCAGCCTAGACATCCGCACTGAAGCTTTCTTT; d_call: .; j_call: TRBJ1-1; cdr3_length: 13; clone_size: .; v_call: TRBV7-9
cdr3_aa: CASSPPGYSNQPQHF; cdr3_nt: TGTGCCAGTAGTCCTCCGGGTTATAGCAATCAGCCCCAGCATTTT; d_call: .; j_call: TRBJ1-5; cdr3_length: 15; clone_size: .; v_call: TRBV19
cdr3_aa: CASSFGGGGRNTEAFF; cdr3_nt: TGTGCCAGCAGTTTTGGGGGGGGCGGAAGGAACACTGAAGCTTTCTTT; d_call: .; j_call: TRBJ1-1; cdr3_length: 16; clone_size: .; v_call: TRBV28
cdr3_aa: CASSLGLASDQYF; cdr3_nt: TGTGCCAGCAGCTTAGGACTAGCGTCCGACCAGTACTTC; d_call: TRBD2; j_call: TRBJ2-7; cdr3_length: 13; clone_size: .; v_call: TRBV7-8
cdr3_aa: CASSLGGRVGGYTF; cdr3_nt: TGTGCCAGCAGCTTGGGGGGGAGGGTCGGCGGCTACACCTTC; d_call: .; j_call: TRBJ1-2; cdr3_length: 14; clone_size: .; v_call: TRBV7-8
cdr3_aa: CASSLVSYPYNEQFF; cdr3_nt: TGCGCCAGCAGCTTGGTTTCGTATCCCTACAATGAGCAGTTCTTC; d_call: .; j_call: TRBJ2-1; cdr3_length: 15; clone_size: .; v_call: TRBV5-1
cdr3_aa: CASSAQGGEQYF; cdr3_nt: TGTGCCAGCAGTGCACAGGGTGGCGAGCAGTACTTC; d_call: .; j_call: TRBJ2-7; cdr3_length: 12; clone_size: .; v_call: TRBV2
cdr3_aa: CASSPGLRATNEKLFF; cdr3_nt: TGTGCCAGCTCACCAGGTTTGAGAGCAACTAATGAAAAACTGTTTTTT; d_call: .; j_call: TRBJ1-4; cdr3_length: 16; clone_size: .; v_call: TRBV18
cdr3_aa: CASSWDRGSYEQYF; cdr3_nt: TGTGCCAGCAGTTGGGACAGGGGGTCCTACGAGCAGTACTTC; d_call: TRBD1; j_call: TRBJ2-7; cdr3_length: 14; clone_size: .; v_call: TRBV28
cdr3_aa: CASSVGGPYNEQFF; cdr3_nt: TGTGCCAGCAGTGTAGGGGGACCCTACAATGAGCAGTTCTTC; d_call: .; j_call: TRBJ2-1; cdr3_length: 14; clone_size: .; v_call: TRBV27
cdr3_aa: CASSPRTSGSRVEETQYF; cdr3_nt: TGTGCCAGCAGCCCCCGGACTAGCGGGAGCAGGGTTGAAGAGACCCAGTACTTC; d_call: TRBD2; j_call: TRBJ2-5; cdr3_length: 18; clone_size: once; v_call: TRBV11-3
cdr3_aa: CASSQGEIGTGRSYEQYF; cdr3_nt: TGCGCCAGCAGCCAAGGGGAAATAGGGACAGGCCGGAGCTACGAGCAGTACTTC; d_call: TRBD1; j_call: TRBJ2-7; cdr3_length: 18; clone_size: .; v_call: TRBV4-1